The 19 T cell receptor beta chains presented below share a single source sample, sequenced in a study of T cells in Graves' hyperthyroidism and ophthalmopathy. Amplification targeted TCR beta CDR3 regions from RNA transcripts. During a first-round RT-PCR of the TCR CDR3, the HTBI primer set was used. Each CDR3 protein is one row after TCRdb ran MiXCR on the multiplex PCR reads. The table has about 400,000 distinct CDR3 sequences, roughly 14% seen once. Material: blood. All receptors derive from a man in his late teens or twenties with Graves' ophthalmopathy.

This clonotype occurred many times. The chain links TRBV18 to TRBJ2-1; TRBD2 aligns across 10 bases. V shed 3 bases and J 5 bases; nucleotides not matched to a gene: 4. The V gene's germline CDR1 is KGHSH and CDR2 LQKENI. This CDR3 contains 15 residues. CDR3 nucleotide sequence: TGTGCCAGCTCACCCAGCCTAGCGGGGGACAATGAGCAGTTCTTC. It yields the protein CASSPSLAGDNEQFF. Variable domain in full (rest from reference TRBV18 and TRBJ2-1): NAGVMQNPRHLVRRRGQEARLRCSPMKGHSHVYWYRQLPEEGLKFMVYLQKENIIDESGMPKERFSAEFPKEGPSILRIQQVVRGDSAAYFCASSPSLAGDNEQFFGPGTRLTVL.

This clonotype was counted at least ten times. This chain joins TRBV7-3 and TRBJ2-1, with 11 bases lining up with TRBD2. Germline CDR1 reads SGHTA; CDR2 reads FQGTGA. V was pared by 5 bases and J by 7 bases, with 7 bases of the junction left unmatched. CDR3 length: 15 amino acids. The CDR3 reads CASSTLAGDRNEQFF. CDR3 in DNA: TGTGCCAGCAGCACACTAGCGGGAGATAGGAATGAGCAGTTCTTC.

This clonotype was detected many times. The chain carries TRBV12-3 or TRBV12-4 and TRBJ2-5; TRBD2 is a possible D gene (5 bases). Trimming took off 3 bases at V and 7 bases at J, with 18 bases between the two ends. The CDR3 length is 15 residues. CDR3 region: CASSFPPGMTRTQYF. As DNA, the CDR3 is TGTGCCAGCAGTTTCCCCCCGGGGATGACGAGGACCCAGTACTTC.

This clonotype was counted many times. The rearrangement joins TRBV11-1 to TRBJ2-7; 8 bases match TRBD2. J gave up 5 bases and V 6 bases, and 6 bases lay outside the gene matches. The germline CDR1 and CDR2 sequences are SGHAT and FQDESV (reference sequence). CDR3 length: 13 residues. Written as DNA, the CDR3 is TGTGCCAGCAGGAGACTAGCGTCAGACGAGCAGTACTTC. It encodes CASRRLASDEQYF. Using reference TRBV11-1 and TRBJ2-7 for the parts outside the CDR3, the full variable domain is EAEVAQSPRYKITEKSQAVAFWCDPISGHATLYWYRQILGQGPELLVQFQDESVVDDSQLPKDRFSAERLKGVDSTLKIQPAELGDSAMYLCASRRLASDEQYFGPGTRLTVT.

CDR3 in amino acids: CATSDQTGWSYNEQFF. The CDR3 bases are TGTGCCACCAGTGATCAAACAGGGTGGTCCTACAATGAGCAGTTCTTC. The chain uses TRBV24-1 and TRBJ2-1; D perhaps matches TRBD1 (6 bases). The CDR3 is 16 amino acids. Germline assignment: CDR1 KGHDR and CDR2 SFDVKD. V was trimmed by 3 bases and J by 1 base, leaving 12 bases between them.

The rearrangement links TRBV19 to TRBJ2-5; D may be TRBD1 (5 bases). This CDR3 comprises 12 residues. Trimming left V 8 bases short and J 5 bases short, with 12 bases between. CDR1 and CDR2 (germline): LNHDA, SQIVND (reference sequence). CDR3 DNA sequence: TGTGCCAGTGGTAGGACATTGGAGACCCAGTACTTC. Its protein product is CASGRTLETQYF.

This sequence joins TRBV7-6 and TRBJ2-2; tentative D call: TRBD1 (6 bases). V was shortened by 5 bases and J by 3 bases, with 13 bases between the two germline ends. Germline CDR1 reads SGHVS; CDR2 reads FNYEAQ. This CDR3 spans 15 amino acids. DNA for the CDR3: TGTGCCAGCAGCCCCGAACAGGGCGACACCGGGGAGCTGTTTTTT. Translated: CASSPEQGDTGELFF.

The CDR3 loop reads CASSLADGTNYGYTF. DNA of the CDR3: TGTGCCAGCAGCTTAGCCGACGGGACTAACTATGGCTACACCTTC. The chain links TRBV7-9 to TRBJ1-2; D remains ambiguous. The CDR3 is made up of 15 amino acids. The V gene lost 0 bases and the J gene lost 0 bases, with 8 bases spanning the gap. CDR1 SEHNR and CDR2 FQNEAQ come from the germline V gene (reference sequence).

This clonotype was detected only a few times. This chain joins TRBV19 and TRBJ2-5, with a possible D match to TRBD1 (6 bases). The ends were cut back, 4 bases at V and 2 bases at J, with 11 bases in the middle. This CDR3 spans 14 amino acids. Per germline, CDR1 LNHDA and CDR2 SQIVND (reference sequence). The CDR3 coding sequence is TGTGCCAGTAGTACCGGACAGTTGCAAGAGACCCAGTACTTC. Its translation: CASSTGQLQETQYF. Full variable domain (remainder filled in from reference TRBV19 and TRBJ2-5): DGGITQSPKYLFRKEGQNVTLSCEQNLNHDAMYWYRQDPGQGLRLIYYSQIVNDFQKGDIAEGYSVSREKKESFPLTVTSAQKNPTAFYLCASSTGQLQETQYFGPGTRLLVL.

In this sample, this clonotype turned up a few times. The chain couples TRBV10-3 to TRBJ1-1; D is possibly TRBD1 (5 bases). Trimming pared 6 bases from V and 11 bases from J, leaving 25 bases between. Germline V gene sequence: CDR1 ENHRY, CDR2 SYGVKD. This CDR3 has 15 residues. CDR3 in DNA: TGTGCCATCAGAGCCGACAGAGGCCCCCTTCTTGGGGCTTTCTTT. Its protein product is CAIRADRGPLLGAFF.

J is TRBJ2-6 and V is TRBV4-2; D perhaps matches TRBD2 (6 bases). The CDR3 covers 17 residues. The V end lost 0 bases, the J end lost 0 bases, and 9 bases lay between the germline ends. Germline CDR1 LGHNA, CDR2 YNFKEQ. CDR3 coding DNA: TGTGCCAGCAGCCAAGAGGGGGGTAGCTCTGGGGCCAACGTCCTGACTTTC. Translating gives CASSQEGGSSGANVLTF.

On this clonotype: A much larger clone differs by one base, so this may be a read error. The rearrangement uses TRBV11-2 and TRBJ2-1, with 7 bases identical to TRBD2. Germline assignment: CDR1 SGHAT and CDR2 FQNNGV. V gave up 6 bases and J gave up 10 bases; unmatched junction bases: 24. This CDR3 spans 18 amino acids. CDR3 sequence reads: CASRYNPPTSLESDEQFF. The CDR3 nucleotides are TGTGCCAGCAGATATAATCCCCCGACTAGCTTGGAATCTGACGAGCAGTTCTTC.

This clonotype was counted ten times or more. The chain carries TRBV24-1 and TRBJ1-2; 9 positions match TRBD1. This CDR3 is built from 14 residues. In germline, CDR1 is KGHDR, CDR2 SFDVKD. V lost 3 bases, J lost 8 bases, and 6 bases stayed unmatched. Here the CDR3 DNA reads TGTGCCACCAGTGATCCACAGGGGGCGCGGGGCTACACCTTC. It translates to CATSDPQGARGYTF.

The rearrangement joins TRBV7-9 to TRBJ1-1; no definite D call. CDR3 size: 13 residues. V dropped 5 bases and J dropped 1 base, with 8 bases sitting between them. Germline V gene data show CDR1 as SEHNR and CDR2 as FQNEAQ (reference sequence). The CDR3 loop is CASSPFRNTEAFF. The DNA for the CDR3 is TGTGCCAGCAGCCCGTTTAGGAACACTGAAGCTTTCTTT.

This clonotype was detected many times. The V call is TRBV2, the J call TRBJ2-3; D might be TRBD2 (5 bases). This CDR3 has 16 residues. Germline CDR1 reads SNHLY; CDR2 reads FYNNEI. Trimming left V 1 base short and J 1 base short, with 12 bases between. The CDR3 nucleotides read TGTGCCAGCAGTGAAGGCGGGCTCGGTGGCACAGATACGCAGTATTTT. Its translation: CASSEGGLGGTDTQYF.

This clonotype was counted many times. CDR3 region: CASLRGETYEQYF. Here the CDR3 DNA reads TGCGCCAGCCTGAGGGGGGAAACCTACGAGCAGTACTTC. The rearrangement links TRBV10-2 to TRBJ2-7; the D call may be TRBD1 or TRBD2 (6 bases each). CDR3 length: 13 residues. With 8 bases removed from V and 2 bases from J, the gap between germline ends came to 13 bases. Germline V lookup: CDR1 WSHSY, CDR2 SAAADI.

At least ten counts were recorded for this clonotype. This rearrangement joins TRBV5-1 to TRBJ1-4; perhaps TRBD1 as D (6 bases). V shed 5 bases and J shed 3 bases, with 17 bases lying between them. Per germline, CDR1 SGHRS and CDR2 YFSETQ. The CDR3 length is 16 residues. The CDR3, as DNA: TGCGCCAGCAGTTACGGGGGGCGCGTACCTAATGAAAAACTGTTTTTT. It yields the protein CASSYGGRVPNEKLFF.

About this clonotype: Since a much larger clone is just one base distant, this may be a read error. The chain is built from TRBV6-9 and TRBJ2-7; TRBD1 matches at 10 bases. The CDR3 contains 16 residues. Germline-derived CDR1 and CDR2 are MNHGY and SVAAGI. V shed 2 bases and J 3 bases; nucleotides not matched to a gene: 7. This CDR3 is CASSYPTGTGVYEQYF. The CDR3 region has the DNA TGTGCCAGCAGTTATCCTACCGGGACAGGGGTCTACGAGCAGTACTTC.

This clonotype appeared many times. The V call is TRBV20-1, the J call TRBJ2-4; D remains ambiguous. Germline V gene lookup returns CDR1 DFQATT and CDR2 SNEGSKA (reference sequence). The V gene lost 5 bases and the J gene lost 0 bases, with 8 bases spanning the gap. The CDR3 extends over 13 amino acids. Written as DNA, the CDR3 is TGCAGTGCTGGAAGTATAGCCAAAAACATTCAGTACTTC. Encoded protein: CSAGSIAKNIQYF.